These 9 T cell receptor beta chains share one sample of origin, sequenced in a study of blood T cell repertoires in acute mononucleosis. Points from the study as a whole: Public beta motifs plus an AV5-AJ31 alpha motif appeared to drive GLC-BM selection.

The data were produced by immunoSEQ multiplex PCR, yet TCRdb's version contains in-frame clones alone and is incomplete. The repertoire has about 790 clones, under 35% of them found once; the top ten carry around 50%. Time point described: convalescence about 6 months (5-8 months) after acute presentation (visit 7). The specimen was EBV GLC epitope tetramer+ CD8+ T cells sorted from PBMCs, collected during convalescence from infectious mononucleosis. As to subset: CD8 T cells binding tetramer with EBV BMLF1 280-288 peptide (GLC-BM). Every receptor here comes from a man between 18 and 35 years old with infectious mononucleosis caused by EBV.

This chain links TRBV9 with TRBJ2-7, with 7 bases identical to TRBD1. The CDR3 has 14 amino acids. Germline CDR1 reads SGDLS; CDR2 reads YYNGEE. V lost 5 bases, J lost 6 bases, and 11 bases stayed unmatched. Here the CDR3 DNA reads TGTGCCAGCAGTCTCCAACCGACAGGGCCCGAGCAGTACTTC. Residues: CASSLQPTGPEQYF.

This clone showed up just a few times. A far bigger clonotype differs at one base, so this is likely a read error. The chain joins TRBV2 to TRBJ2-2; D may be TRBD1 or TRBD2 (5 bases each). CDR3 length equals 15 residues. Between the trimmed V and J ends, which lost 8 bases and 2 bases, there was a span of 15 bases. The V gene's germline CDR1 is SNHLY and CDR2 FYNNEI. CDR3 coding DNA: TGTGCCAGCCTGAACGGGACGGTAAACACCGGGGAGCTGTTTTTT. The encoded protein is CASLNGTVNTGELFF.

This clone has at least ten counts. V usage is TRBV9 and J usage is TRBJ2-5; the D gene is possibly TRBD1 (5 bases). The CDR3 consists of 14 residues. Germline values: CDR1 SGDLS, CDR2 YYNGEE. With 5 bases removed from V and 0 bases from J, the gap between germline ends came to 11 bases. CDR3 nucleotide sequence: TGTGCCAGCAGGTCGGACAAGTACCAAGAGACCCAGTACTTC. Translating gives CASRSDKYQETQYF.

Concerning this clone itself: Distinct nucleotide sequences in the sample also encode this CDR3. The rearrangement uses TRBV28 and TRBJ2-7, with TRBD1 identical over 12 bases. The CDR3 sequence is 13 residues long. CDR1 is MDHEN and CDR2 is SYDVKM in the germline V gene. Losses at the gene ends were 8 bases for V and 6 bases for J; bases not matched to a gene: 5. The CDR3 is CASGTGGAGEQYF. CDR3 nucleotide sequence: TGTGCCAGCGGGACAGGGGGCGCTGGCGAGCAGTACTTC. The variable domain in full, completed from reference TRBV28 and TRBJ2-7, reads DVKVTQSSRYLVKRTGEKVFLECVQDMDHENMFWYRQDPGLGLRLIYFSYDVKMKEKGDIPEGYSVSREKKERFSLILESASTNQTSMYLCASGTGGAGEQYFGPGTRLTVT.

This clone turned up a few times. One end of the junction is discordant with germline, which a read error may explain. The chain couples TRBV28 to TRBJ2-7, with D unclear. CDR1 is MDHEN, CDR2 SYDVKM, per germline. CDR3 length: 15 amino acids. The CDR3 here is CASSKGYSYNSPLHF. The CDR3 DNA sequence: TGTGCCAGCAGTAAAGGTTACTCCTATAATTCACCCCTCCACTTC.

The rearrangement uses TRBV21-1 and TRBJ1-4; the table's D gene call, TRBD1, was not cross checked with the DNA. TRBV21-1 is a documented pseudogene. This CDR3 is 16 amino acids long. The CDR3 loop is CASSDGQVATNEKLFF. The CDR3 coding sequence is TGTGCCAGCAGCGACGGACAAGTTGCAACTAATGAAAAACTGTTTTTT.

By proportion, this clone is hyperexpanded (1% or more). The same CDR3 arises from other DNA sequences in this sample as well. The genes are TRBV11-2 and TRBJ1-2, with D hard to call. The CDR3 has 14 amino acids. Trimming cost V 4 bases and J 0 bases, with 9 bases left between them. Germline CDR1 and CDR2: SGHAT and FQNNGV. CDR3 sequence (DNA): TGTGCCAGCAGCTCCCTCGGGGCTAACTATGGCTACACCTTC. It translates to CASSSLGANYGYTF.

This clone was seen many times. A read error likely explains this, since a far larger clone differs by one base. CDR3 loop: CASSLSSVGRPEQYF. The CDR3 DNA follows: TGTGCCAGCAGCTTAAGTTCTGTGGGTAGACCCGAGCAGTACTTC. The chain carries TRBV7-8 and TRBJ2-7; the D is unclear. The germline gives CDR1 SGHVS, CDR2 FQNEAQ. The V and J ends lost 2 bases and 6 bases respectively, with 17 bases between them. The CDR3 loop spans 15 amino acids. Full variable domain (rest looked up from reference TRBV7-8 and TRBJ2-7): GAGVSQSPRYKVAKRGQDVALRCDPISGHVSLFWYQQALGQGPEFLTYFQNEAQLDKSGLPSDRFFAERPEGSVSTLKIQRTQQEDSAVYLCASSLSSVGRPEQYFGPGTRLTVT.

This sequence joins TRBV2 and TRBJ2-2; tentatively, D is TRBD1 or TRBD2 (5 bases each). Germline V gene sequence: CDR1 SNHLY, CDR2 FYNNEI. This CDR3 has 14 residues. Trimming took off 8 bases at V and 2 bases at J, with 12 bases between the two ends. The CDR3 DNA is TGTGCCAGCCACGGGACGGTAAACACCGGGGAGCTGTTTTTT. Its translation: CASHGTVNTGELFF.